Below are 20 T cell receptor beta chains sequenced from a single sample in a study of immune evolution from preneoplasia to lung adenocarcinoma. Profiled with immunoSEQ multiplex PCR; TCRdb holds only in-frame clones, not every one. In the table there are around 6,000 clones, 75% to 90% of which are singletons. Sequenced material: FFPE invasive lung adenocarcinoma tissue. These receptors came from a person between 45 and 75 years old with lung adenocarcinoma.

The rearrangement links TRBV14 to TRBJ1-1, with no clear D. Germline assignment: CDR1 SGHDN and CDR2 FVKESK. The CDR3 consists of 11 residues. The ends were cut back, 1 base at V and 7 bases at J, with 4 bases in the middle. DNA for the CDR3: TGTGCCAGCAGCCAAGTCGGTGAAGCTTTCTTT. Translating it yields CASSQVGEAFF.

This sequence joins TRBV7-3 and TRBJ2-3; no firm D call. Germline loops: CDR1 SGHTA, CDR2 FQGTGA. V was pared by 4 bases and J by 2 bases, with 4 bases between. CDR3 length equals 12 residues. Written as DNA, the CDR3 is TGTGCCAGCAGCTCTACCACAGATACGCAGTATTTT. Its translation is CASSSTTDTQYF.

V usage is TRBV7-6 and J usage is TRBJ2-7, with 7 bases identical to TRBD2. Germline V gives CDR1 SGHVS, CDR2 FNYEAQ. The CDR3 is made up of 15 amino acids. V was pared by 1 base and J by 2 bases, with 5 bases of the junction left unmatched. CDR3 nucleotide sequence: TGTGCCAGCAGCTTAGAATGGGGGGGAACCTACGAGCAGTACTTC. It specifies CASSLEWGGTYEQYF.

This clone was seen just once. The CDR3 DNA reads as TGTGCCACCCTCGGGAGGAGCTCCTACAATGAGCAGTTCTTC. Protein: CATLGRSSYNEQFF. J is TRBJ2-1 and V is TRBV2, with 7 bases identical to TRBD2. V shed 10 bases, J shed 0 bases, and the junction held 6 bases outside the gene matches. Germline V gives CDR1 SNHLY, CDR2 FYNNEI. This CDR3 is built from 14 residues.

The chain recombines TRBV30 with TRBJ1-5, with a possible D match to TRBD1 (5 bases). CDR3 length: 18 amino acids. The germline V and J ends were trimmed by 0 bases and 4 bases, with 22 bases remaining between them. Per germline, CDR1 GTSNPN and CDR2 SVGIG (reference sequence). The CDR3 spells CAWSVGAARPPANQPQHF. DNA for the CDR3: TGTGCCTGGAGTGTAGGGGCGGCCAGGCCCCCGGCGAATCAGCCCCAGCATTTT.

The genes are TRBV18 and TRBJ2-7; TRBD1 aligns across 9 bases. V was pared by 4 bases and J by 6 bases, with 7 bases of the junction left unmatched. This CDR3 contains 14 residues. Germline values: CDR1 KGHSH, CDR2 LQKENI. The CDR3 spells CASSRGTGRGEQYF. The CDR3 DNA reads TGTGCCAGCTCACGAGGGACAGGGCGTGGCGAGCAGTACTTC.

J is TRBJ2-1 and V is TRBV5-7; D is uncertain. TRBV5-7 is an open reading frame, and its role is uncertain. The germline V and J ends were trimmed by 0 bases and 6 bases, with 1 base remaining between them. This CDR3 is built from 11 residues. The CDR3 DNA follows: TGTGCCAGCAGCTTGGGCAATGAGCAGTTCTTC. Its translation: CASSLGNEQFF.

The chain couples TRBV7-3 to TRBJ2-6; 9 bases are a match to TRBD1. Germline trimming cut 5 bases from V and 1 base from J; bases unmatched to any gene: 6. The germline CDR1 and CDR2 sequences are SGHTA and FQGTGA. CDR3 size: 17 residues. Here the CDR3 DNA reads TGTGCCAGCAGCCCACCGGGACAGGGTTCTGGGGCCAACGTCCTGACTTTC. It encodes CASSPPGQGSGANVLTF.

This rearrangement joins TRBV11-1 to TRBJ2-6; D unresolved. Per germline, CDR1 SGHAT and CDR2 FQDESV (reference sequence). V was trimmed by 5 bases and J by 0 bases, leaving 11 bases between them. This CDR3 region has 16 residues. CDR3 sequence: CASSPLVGSGANVLTF. The CDR3 DNA sequence: TGTGCCAGCAGCCCCCTGGTGGGCTCTGGGGCCAACGTCCTGACTTTC.

The chain employs TRBV19 and TRBJ1-2; 9 positions match TRBD1. Germline CDR1 and CDR2: LNHDA and SQIVND (reference sequence). V lost 1 base, J lost 4 bases, and 4 bases stayed unmatched. CDR3 length: 15 amino acids. CDR3 loop: CASSIAGQGSYGYTF. The CDR3 DNA is TGTGCCAGTAGTATAGCGGGACAGGGCTCCTATGGCTACACCTTC.

Remarks on this clone: Other nucleotide sequences in the sample specify the same CDR3. The chain recombines TRBV30 with TRBJ1-4; TRBD1 agrees at 10 bases. CDR3 size: 15 residues. After removal of 5 bases from V and 1 base from J, the junction contained 4 bases not matched to a gene. Germline CDR1 and CDR2: GTSNPN and SVGIG (reference sequence). CDR3 coding DNA: TGTGCCTGGGTAGGACAGGGGGGAACTAATGAAAAACTGTTTTTT. Translation: CAWVGQGGTNEKLFF.

This sequence joins TRBV2 and TRBJ2-5, with TRBD1 identical over 7 bases. Germline V gives CDR1 SNHLY, CDR2 FYNNEI. CDR3 length: 14 residues. V was clipped by 6 bases and J by 5 bases; unmatched bases: 9. CDR3 nucleotides: TGTGCCAGCAGGGACGTCACAGGGGAGGAGACCCAGTACTTC. It specifies CASRDVTGEETQYF.

This rearrangement joins TRBV7-9 to TRBJ1-4; TRBD1 matches at 10 bases. CDR1 is SEHNR and CDR2 is FQNEAQ in the germline V gene (reference sequence). With 2 bases clipped from V and 8 bases from J, the junction kept 8 bases outside the gene matches. This CDR3 has 16 amino acids. CDR3 sequence reads: CASSLTAGTGDEKLFF. CDR3 coding DNA: TGTGCCAGCAGCTTAACCGCCGGGACAGGGGACGAAAAACTGTTTTTT.

V usage is TRBV6-1 and J usage is TRBJ2-7, with no clear D. Germline V gene data show CDR1 as MNHNS and CDR2 as SASEGT. The CDR3 runs to 16 residues. Trimming left V 2 bases short and J 2 bases short, with 16 bases between. The CDR3 sequence: CASSESSDRVTYEQYF. CDR3 coding DNA: TGTGCCAGCAGTGAATCGAGTGATAGGGTGACCTACGAGCAGTACTTC.

This chain connects TRBV28 to TRBJ1-2, with 9 bases matching TRBD1. V lost 8 bases and J lost 7; bases outside the gene matches: 5. This CDR3 region has 12 residues. CDR1 and CDR2 (germline): MDHEN, SYDVKM. In DNA form, the CDR3 reads TGTGCCAGCCAACAGGGGGCGGCTGGCTACACCTTC. Its protein product is CASQQGAAGYTF.

This chain connects TRBV19 to TRBJ2-2; tentatively, D is TRBD1 (6 bases). The V end was cut by 5 bases, the J end by 6 bases, with 13 bases between. Germline V CDR1 and CDR2: LNHDA, SQIVND (reference sequence). The CDR3 covers 14 residues. The CDR3 DNA is TGTGCCAGTAGTTCCTACAGGGACCCCGGGGAGCTGTTTTTT. It yields the protein CASSSYRDPGELFF.

The chain employs TRBV18 and TRBJ2-3, with D unresolved. The V end was cut by 0 bases, the J end by 4 bases, with 8 bases between. CDR3 length: 14 amino acids. Germline values: CDR1 KGHSH, CDR2 LQKENI. CDR3 loop: CASSPPLYADTQYF. The CDR3 DNA is TGTGCCAGCTCACCACCGCTTTACGCAGATACGCAGTATTTT. The full variable domain, its missing parts supplied by reference TRBV18 and TRBJ2-3, is NAGVMQNPRHLVRRRGQEARLRCSPMKGHSHVYWYRQLPEEGLKFMVYLQKENIIDESGMPKERFSAEFPKEGPSILRIQQVVRGDSAAYFCASSPPLYADTQYFGPGTRLTVL.

The chain combines TRBV5-8 with TRBJ1-4; possible D gene TRBD1, 5 bases. Trimming removed 2 bases from V and 7 bases from J, with 12 bases in between. Germline V gene sequence: CDR1 SGHTS, CDR2 YDEGEE. This CDR3 spans 14 amino acids. The CDR3 DNA follows: TGTGCCAGCAGCTTCCAGGGAATCGGTGAAAAACTGTTTTTT. Amino acid sequence: CASSFQGIGEKLFF.

This chain links TRBV19 with TRBJ1-1; 8 positions match TRBD1. This CDR3 has 17 residues. The germline CDR1 and CDR2 sequences are LNHDA and SQIVND (reference sequence). With 3 bases clipped from V and 1 base from J, the junction kept 10 bases outside the gene matches. CDR3 bases: TGTGCCAGTAGTATGTTCAGGGGGCCAATGGGGAACACTGAAGCTTTCTTT. Residues: CASSMFRGPMGNTEAFF.

The chain couples TRBV7-9 to TRBJ2-7, with a possible D match to TRBD1 (6 bases). This CDR3 has 12 residues. Germline V gene data show CDR1 as SEHNR and CDR2 as FQNEAQ (reference sequence). Trimming took 6 bases from V and 6 from J, leaving 12 bases between them. CDR3 sequence (DNA): TGTGCCAGCAGTGGACAGCCCGGCGAGCAGTACTTC. The encoded protein is CASSGQPGEQYF.